This T cell receptor (beta chain) is from a study of tumour-infiltrating T cells in Burkitt lymphoma. Study-level background: Productive clonality predicted overall and progression-free survival.

The table came from immunoSEQ multiplex PCR; TCRdb's copy has only in-frame clones and leaves some out. Seen here are some 6,500 clones, 10% observed once, and the top ten hold around 2.6%. Input material: tumor tissue. This TCR came from a human donor with diffuse large B-cell lymphoma.

This chain's CDR3 is CAWSVSGSVYEQYF. The CDR3 DNA follows: TGTGCCTGGAGTGTCTCAGGGAGTGTCTACGAGCAGTACTTC. This rearrangement joins TRBV30 to TRBJ2-7, with D possibly called TRBD1 or TRBD2 (5 bases each). The germline V and J ends were trimmed by 0 bases and 3 bases, with 12 bases remaining between them. Germline CDR1 is GTSNPN and CDR2 is SVGIG (reference sequence). The CDR3 length is 14 residues. Drawing the rest from reference TRBV30 and TRBJ2-7, the complete variable domain is SQTIHQWPATLVQPVGSPLSLECTVEGTSNPNLYWYRQAAGRGLQLLFYSVGIGQISSEVPQNLSASRPQDRQFILSSKKLLLSDSGFYLCAWSVSGSVYEQYFGPGTRLTVT.